This T cell receptor beta chain appears in the sequencing data of a study of shared clonotypes between healthy human individuals. Study background: Researchers drew samples from a couple of women and a few men aged 18 to 49. Regarding the study as a whole: Only blood was sampled; tissue repertoires likely differ. Non-shared clonotypes showed lower generation probabilities than clonotypes common to all four donors. Rarefaction exposed incomplete sorted-subset sequencing despite large depth.

From germline, CDR1 is LNHDA and CDR2 SQIVND (reference sequence). The CDR3 contains 16 residues. V lost 5 bases and J lost 4; bases outside the gene matches: 8. Method: immunoSEQ multiplex PCR; TCRdb's copy keeps in-frame clones and lacks some. The sample yields about 520,000 clones, more than 95% seen once. About this clone itself: Its antigen is not known.

This TCR derives from a woman aged 30 to 39 in good health. The sample comprised naive CD4+ T cells sorted from blood. Regarding subset: CD45RA+ positively selected. The chain joins TRBV19 to TRBJ2-1; 10 bases fit TRBD2. Here the CDR3 DNA reads TGTGCCAGTAGTTCGTCTAGCGGGAGTGAATACAATGAGCAGTTCTTC. This gives the protein CASSSSSGSEYNEQFF.